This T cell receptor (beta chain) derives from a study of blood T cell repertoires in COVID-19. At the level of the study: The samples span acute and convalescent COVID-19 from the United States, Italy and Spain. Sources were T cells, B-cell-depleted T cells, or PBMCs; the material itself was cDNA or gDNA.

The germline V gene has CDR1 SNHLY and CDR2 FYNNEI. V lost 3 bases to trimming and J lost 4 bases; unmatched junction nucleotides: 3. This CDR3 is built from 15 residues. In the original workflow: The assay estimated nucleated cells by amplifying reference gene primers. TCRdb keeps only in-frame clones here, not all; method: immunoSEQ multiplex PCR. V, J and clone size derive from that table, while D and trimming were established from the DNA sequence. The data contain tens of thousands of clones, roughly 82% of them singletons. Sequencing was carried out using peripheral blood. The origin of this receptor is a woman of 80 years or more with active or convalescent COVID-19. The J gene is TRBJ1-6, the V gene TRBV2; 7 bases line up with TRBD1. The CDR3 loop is CASSDETGYNSPLHF. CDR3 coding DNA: TGTGCCAGCAGTGACGAGACAGGGTATAATTCACCCCTCCACTTT.